One sample yielded the 12 T cell receptor beta chains listed below, sequenced in a study of monozygotic twins with inflammatory bowel disease. One entry per CDR3 protein, without DNA, is what TCRdb gives after re-calling the 5' RACE reads. This sample's table reports fewer than 150,000 distinct CDR3 sequences. Sequencing used blood. The receptors here all came from a human donor with ulcerative colitis or Crohn's disease, or a healthy co-twin of an affected twin (not recorded which).

The chain combines TRBV27 with TRBJ2-7. Germline V gene lookup returns CDR1 MNHEY and CDR2 SMNVEV (reference sequence). The CDR3 length is 15 residues. CDR3: CASSRLQGSSYEQYF.

J is TRBJ2-3 and V is TRBV29-1; as DNA is missing, the TRBD2 call by TCRdb cannot be tested. The V gene's germline CDR1 is SQVTM and CDR2 ANQGSEA. The CDR3 extends over 16 amino acids. The CDR3 is CSVGASGGLGTDTQYF.

The chain recombines TRBV13 with TRBJ2-5; TCRdb gives TRBD2 as the D gene, but with no DNA this cannot be confirmed. From germline, CDR1 is PRHDT and CDR2 FYEKMQ (reference sequence). This CDR3 contains 15 residues. CDR3 residues: CASSPTSGGRETQYF. The complete variable domain, with remaining parts taken from reference TRBV13 and TRBJ2-5, reads AAGVIQSPRHLIKEKRETATLKCYPIPRHDTVYWYQQGPGQDPQFLISFYEKMQSDKGSIPDRFSAQQFSDYHSELNMSSLELGDSALYFCASSPTSGGRETQYFGPGTRLLVL.

CDR3: CATSDGFPGANVLTF. V and J are TRBV24-1 and TRBJ2-6. CDR1 is KGHDR, CDR2 SFDVKD, per germline. The CDR3 extends over 15 amino acids.

V usage is TRBV5-1 and J usage is TRBJ2-3; lacking DNA, the TRBD1 call made by TCRdb goes unchecked. The germline V gene has CDR1 SGHRS and CDR2 YFSETQ. The CDR3 runs to 19 residues. CDR3 sequence reads: CASSPSGLRQGLSTDTQYF.

V usage is TRBV20-1 and J usage is TRBJ1-4; TCRdb's D call, TRBD1, is unchecked because there is no DNA. This CDR3 spans 13 amino acids. The germline V gene has CDR1 DFQATT and CDR2 SNEGSKA (reference sequence). CDR3 residues: CSALDSLNEKLFF.

V usage is TRBV6-5 and J usage is TRBJ2-5; TCRdb proposes TRBD2, but this gene call is untestable without DNA. The CDR3 is made up of 16 amino acids. CDR1 and CDR2 (germline): MNHEY, SVGAGI. The CDR3: CASSYHGTSGEETQYF.

The rearrangement uses TRBV10-3 and TRBJ2-7; lacking DNA, the TRBD1 call made by TCRdb goes unchecked. CDR1 ENHRY and CDR2 SYGVKD come from the germline V gene. The CDR3 runs 17 residues. CDR3 residues: CANSKTGGLLEIGEQYF.

The V call is TRBV19, the J call TRBJ2-2; the D gene TCRdb calls, TRBD1, cannot be checked with no DNA. The CDR3 consists of 14 residues. Germline CDR1 and CDR2: LNHDA and SQIVND (reference sequence). The CDR3: CASSLGPNTGELFF.

This chain links TRBV7-2 with TRBJ2-1. Germline V gene sequence: CDR1 SGHTA, CDR2 FQGNSA. This CDR3 spans 11 amino acids. The CDR3: CASSLFGEQFF.

The J gene is TRBJ1-1, the V gene TRBV20-1; TCRdb reports TRBD1, a call that lacks DNA to check it against. This CDR3 region has 13 residues. In germline, CDR1 is DFQATT, CDR2 SNEGSKA (reference sequence). CDR3 in amino acids: CSATTGDGTEAFF.

CDR3 protein: CASSLAGGTNEQFF. The rearrangement links TRBV7-2 to TRBJ2-1; absent DNA, TCRdb's TRBD1 call cannot be checked. This CDR3 is 14 amino acids long. Germline CDR1 and CDR2: SGHTA and FQGNSA.